Below, one TCR beta chain is given with its context. The sample comes from a study of blood T cell repertoires in COVID-19. TCRdb's table, derived via immunoSEQ multiplex PCR, lists solely in-frame clones and lacks some. This table has around 480,000 clones, around 90% appearing once. The germline V gene encodes CDR1 SGHRS and CDR2 YFSETQ. The ends were cut back, 0 bases at V and 4 bases at J, with 11 bases in the middle. There are 14 residues in the CDR3. The TCR was taken from a woman between 18 and 29 years old who had recovered from COVID-19. Sequencing was performed on PBMCs or T cells enriched from blood (not recorded which). The gene calls are TRBV5-1 and TRBJ2-7; D gene ambiguous. Here the CDR3 DNA reads TGCGCCAGCAGCTTGGCTGGGTTCGGGTACGAGCAGTACTTC. Its protein is CASSLAGFGYEQYF.